This TCR beta chain is from a study of T-cell memory formation after mild COVID-19. The wider study: TCR clusters largely stayed donor specific. General observations from the study: Among CD4+ contracting clones, most were CM and EM, and CD8+ ones EMRA. Memory from before infection featured some responding clones, which suggests cross-reactive memory joined. Clones contracting across day 15 to 85 had a balanced CD4/CD8 profile; later expanding clones leaned CD4+.

This CDR3 region has 17 residues. The J segment lost 2 bases and the V segment lost 5 bases, leaving 11 bases of the junction unmatched. Germline-derived CDR1 and CDR2 are SEHNR and FQNEAQ (reference sequence). Points on this clonotype: The antigen is unknown.

One entry per CDR3 protein results from TCRdb running MiXCR on the 5' RACE reads. The sample consists of about half a million distinct CDR3 sequences, 18% of them appearing once. Sequencing was carried out using PBMCs or a T cell subset sorted from them (not recorded which). This receptor was taken from an adult woman who had mild COVID-19 (a few samples of this study predate the infection). Cell type and time point are not known. This chain links TRBV7-9 with TRBJ2-5; 10 nucleotides match TRBD2. The CDR3 sequence is CASSPDYLSGRQETQYF. CDR3 nucleotides: TGTGCCAGCAGCCCTGATTACCTTAGCGGGAGGCAAGAGACCCAGTACTTC.